Listed below are T cell receptor beta chains from one sample, sequenced in a study of OX40 agonist ivuxolimab in advanced cancers. The table came from immunoSEQ multiplex PCR; TCRdb's copy has only in-frame clones and leaves some out. The sample consists of tens of thousands of clones, more than 60% of them appearing once. The starting material was CD4+ or CD8+ T cells sorted from blood, obtained in a trial of the OX40 agonist ivuxolimab. The receptors stem from an adult with an advanced solid tumor such as melanoma, head and neck, liver or kidney cancer. The CDR3 runs from the conserved cysteine through the conserved F or W. Each record gives: V gene, J gene, clone size, CDR3 length, D gene, CDR3 DNA, CDR3 protein. D genes are given only for firm matches. Where a row states a size, it is once, few, many or the class of an expanded clone; other rows omit it.

V: TRBV27; J: TRBJ2-3; size: once; length: 18; D: NA; DNA: TGTGCCAGCAGTTTTACCCGGGGGACAGTCCCACTCATAGATACGCAGTATTTT; CDR3: CASSFTRGTVPLIDTQYF
V: TRBV5-1; J: TRBJ1-2; size: few; length: 13; D: NA; DNA: TGCGCCAGCAGCTTGGGACTTCATTATGGCTACACCTTC; CDR3: CASSLGLHYGYTF
V: TRBV5-1; J: TRBJ2-3; size: NA; length: 15; D: NA; DNA: TGCGCCAGCAGAGGGAGCGGATCGAGCACAGATACGCAGTATTTT; CDR3: CASRGSGSSTDTQYF
V: TRBV15; J: TRBJ1-6; size: NA; length: 15; D: NA; DNA: TGTGCCACCAGCAGAGATGGCCAGGGGAGTACACCCCTCCACTTT; CDR3: CATSRDGQGSTPLHF
V: TRBV2; J: TRBJ2-3; size: NA; length: 16; D: TRBD1; DNA: TGTGCCAGCTATCCCGGCGCGGGACAGGGGGCCCCTACGCAGTATTTT; CDR3: CASYPGAGQGAPTQYF
V: TRBV5-5; J: TRBJ1-6; size: NA; length: 16; D: NA; DNA: TGTGCCAGCAGCTGGGGGGCAGGGAATGGTAATTCACCCCTCCACTTT; CDR3: CASSWGAGNGNSPLHF
V: TRBV7-9; J: TRBJ2-1; size: NA; length: 15; D: TRBD1; DNA: TGTGCCAGCAGCAGCCGGGACAGGGGTTACAATGAGCAGTTCTTC; CDR3: CASSSRDRGYNEQFF
V: TRBV20-1; J: TRBJ1-5; size: NA; length: 11; D: NA; DNA: TGCAGTGCTAGTTTTCGTAAGGCCCAGCATTTT; CDR3: CSASFRKAQHF
V: TRBV7-9; J: TRBJ1-1; size: NA; length: 14; D: NA; DNA: TGTGCCAGCAGCCCCTATCAGGGGAGCACTGAAGCTTTCTTT; CDR3: CASSPYQGSTEAFF
V: TRBV5-1; J: TRBJ1-3; size: NA; length: 11; D: NA; DNA: TGCGCCAGCAGCGGCGGGTACACCATATATTTT; CDR3: CASSGGYTIYF
V: TRBV19; J: TRBJ2-1; size: NA; length: 16; D: TRBD2; DNA: TGTGCCAGTAGACGACTAGCGGGGGACCTCTACAATGAGCAGTTCTTC; CDR3: CASRRLAGDLYNEQFF
V: TRBV5-1; J: TRBJ1-4; size: NA; length: 14; D: NA; DNA: TGCGCCAGCAGCGTTGATACAACTAATGAAAAACTGTTTTTT; CDR3: CASSVDTTNEKLFF
V: TRBV11-2; J: TRBJ2-7; size: once; length: 12; D: NA; DNA: TGTGCCAGCAGCCGTACGACGCTAGAGCAGTACTTC; CDR3: CASSRTTLEQYF
V: TRBV10-3; J: TRBJ2-7; size: NA; length: 15; D: TRBD1; DNA: TGTGCCATCAGTCCCGGGACAGGGGGTTTCTACGAGCAGTACTTC; CDR3: CAISPGTGGFYEQYF
V: TRBV4-1; J: TRBJ1-3; size: NA; length: 17; D: TRBD1; DNA: TGCGCCAGCAGTCGAATTCCGGGACAGGGCTCTGGAAACACCATATATTTT; CDR3: CASSRIPGQGSGNTIYF
V: TRBV30; J: TRBJ1-2; size: NA; length: 16; D: TRBD1; DNA: TGTGCCTGGTTGCGGGCAGGGGGCGCGATAAGGTTGGGCTACACCTTC; CDR3: CAWLRAGGAIRLGYTF
V: TRBV11-2; J: TRBJ1-2; size: few; length: 13; D: TRBD1; DNA: TGTGCCAGCGGGCAGGGGGGGAGCTATGGCTACACCTTC; CDR3: CASGQGGSYGYTF
V: TRBV18; J: TRBJ2-5; size: NA; length: 14; D: NA; DNA: TGTGCCAGCTCACCCCTGGCGGTCCAAGAGACCCAGTACTTC; CDR3: CASSPLAVQETQYF
V: TRBV10-2; J: TRBJ2-2; size: once; length: 18; D: TRBD1; DNA: TGCGCCAGCAGTGAGTTCCACCCCCGGGACAGGGTGGCCGGGGAGCTGTTTTTT; CDR3: CASSEFHPRDRVAGELFF
V: TRBV18; J: TRBJ2-2; size: NA; length: 15; D: NA; DNA: TGTGCCAGCTCACCCGCCGGCTACAACACCGGGGAGCTGTTTTTT; CDR3: CASSPAGYNTGELFF
V: TRBV7-6; J: TRBJ1-1; size: NA; length: 16; D: NA; DNA: TGTGCCAGCAGCTTATCGCCGGGGGGAGTGAACACTGAAGCTTTCTTT; CDR3: CASSLSPGGVNTEAFF
V: TRBV18; J: TRBJ1-4; size: NA; length: 16; D: TRBD1; DNA: TGTGCCAGCTCAACGGGACAGGGAGGAATCGGTGAAAAACTGTTTTTT; CDR3: CASSTGQGGIGEKLFF
V: TRBV4-1; J: TRBJ2-7; size: NA; length: 14; D: NA; DNA: TGCGCCAGCAGCCAAGATGTGGCACTCTACGAGCAGTACTTC; CDR3: CASSQDVALYEQYF
V: TRBV5-8; J: TRBJ2-6; size: NA; length: 17; D: NA; DNA: TGTGCCAGCAGCTTTGCGACACTATTCTCTGGGGCCAACGTCCTGACTTTC; CDR3: CASSFATLFSGANVLTF
V: TRBV28; J: TRBJ1-5; size: NA; length: 15; D: NA; DNA: TGTGCCAGCAGCCCCCCCCCAGGCACCGGTCAGCCCCAGCATTTT; CDR3: CASSPPPGTGQPQHF